The 8 T cell receptor beta chains listed next were all sequenced from one sample in a study of CD8 T cells in Susac syndrome. RNA amounts of about 0.5 to 1 ug underwent reverse transcription with random hexamers. In TCRdb, the immunoSEQ multiplex PCR reads were re-called with MiXCR into one record per CDR3 protein. The sample consists of approximately 220,000 distinct CDR3 sequences, roughly 94% of them appearing once. Sequenced: CD4+ T cells from PBMCs. These receptor sequences come from a human donor with multiple sclerosis.

The gene calls are TRBV30 and TRBJ1-1, with D perhaps matching TRBD1 (5 bases). The CDR3 contains 15 residues. Germline values: CDR1 GTSNPN, CDR2 SVGIG (reference sequence). Trimming stripped 7 bases from V and 3 bases from J, with 21 bases between. The CDR3 DNA reads as TGTGCCTTACGCCCCCGGCAGGGCTACTACACTGAAGCTTTCTTT. Amino acid sequence: CALRPRQGYYTEAFF.

The chain couples TRBV19 to TRBJ1-2, with D unresolved. The V gene's germline CDR1 is LNHDA and CDR2 SQIVND (reference sequence). Trimming shortened V by 3 bases and J by 0 bases, and 11 bases separated the two germline ends. The CDR3 is 15 amino acids. CDR3 in DNA: TGTGCCAGTAGTATGTCCTGGGGTGCTAACTATGGCTACACCTTC. This codes for CASSMSWGANYGYTF.

The genes are TRBV15 and TRBJ1-5; D is possibly TRBD1 (5 bases). CDR3 size: 12 residues. Germline loops: CDR1 LNHNV, CDR2 YYDKDF (reference sequence). V was cut by 1 base and J by 9 bases, with 7 bases left in between. The CDR3 spells CATSRAGAPQHF. The CDR3 DNA follows: TGTGCCACCAGCAGAGCCGGGGCGCCCCAGCATTTT.

The V and J genes are TRBV20-1 and TRBJ2-3; TRBD2 matches 9 bases. V shed 3 bases and J 9 bases; nucleotides not matched to a gene: 7. The CDR3 length is 13 residues. Germline V gene data show CDR1 as DFQATT and CDR2 as SNEGSKA (reference sequence). The CDR3 reads CSASPGLAWTQYF. CDR3 DNA sequence: TGCAGTGCTAGCCCAGGACTAGCGTGGACGCAGTATTTT.

The CDR3 region is CSVGGMPGNTIYF. The CDR3 bases are TGCAGCGTTGGAGGGATGCCTGGAAACACCATATATTTT. This chain links TRBV29-1 with TRBJ1-3; no clear D gene. Per germline, CDR1 SQVTM and CDR2 ANQGSEA. The CDR3 contains 13 residues. Trimming left V 4 bases short and J 2 bases short, with 9 bases between.

The chain links TRBV27 to TRBJ1-6; TRBD1 aligns across 7 bases. V shed 5 bases, J shed 7 bases, and the junction held 5 bases outside the gene matches. The CDR3 consists of 14 residues. Germline loops: CDR1 MNHEY, CDR2 SMNVEV (reference sequence). The CDR3 here is CASSPGGQNSPLHF. The DNA of the CDR3 is TGTGCCAGCAGTCCCGGGGGACAGAATTCACCCCTCCACTTT.

The chain uses TRBV30 and TRBJ2-3; D gene uncertain. The germline V gene has CDR1 GTSNPN and CDR2 SVGIG (reference sequence). CDR3 length: 12 residues. The V gene lost 1 base and the J gene lost 3 bases, with 5 bases spanning the gap. The CDR3 nucleotides read TGTGCCTGGAGTGAGCAGACAGATACGCAGTATTTT. It encodes CAWSEQTDTQYF.

Comment on this clonotype: Mismatch with germline at one junction end may stem from a read error. The chain employs TRBV29-1 and TRBJ1-5; D remains unclear. Germline lookup yields CDR1 SQVTM and CDR2 ANQGSEA. The CDR3 has 12 amino acids. In DNA form, the CDR3 reads TGCAGCGTTAAAGATCTGGATCAGCCCCAGCATTTT. It specifies CSVKDLDQPQHF.